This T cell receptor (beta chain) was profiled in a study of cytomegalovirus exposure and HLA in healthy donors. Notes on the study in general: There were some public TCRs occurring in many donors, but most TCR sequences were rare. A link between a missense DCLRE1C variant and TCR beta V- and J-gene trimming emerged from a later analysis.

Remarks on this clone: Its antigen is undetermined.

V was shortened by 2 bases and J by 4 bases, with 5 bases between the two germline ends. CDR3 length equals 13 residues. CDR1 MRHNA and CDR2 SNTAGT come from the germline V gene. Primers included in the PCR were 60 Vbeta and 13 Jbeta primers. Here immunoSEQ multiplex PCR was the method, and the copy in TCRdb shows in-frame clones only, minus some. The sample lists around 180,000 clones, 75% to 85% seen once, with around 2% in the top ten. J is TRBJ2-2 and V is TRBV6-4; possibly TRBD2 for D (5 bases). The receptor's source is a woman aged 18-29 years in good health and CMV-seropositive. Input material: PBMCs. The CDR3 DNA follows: TGTGCCAGCAGTGACACTAGCACCGGGGAGCTGTTTTTT. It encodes CASSDTSTGELFF.